One sample yielded the 6 T cell receptor beta chains listed below, sequenced in a study of OX40 agonist ivuxolimab in advanced cancers. Clones were read by immunoSEQ multiplex PCR, and TCRdb kept only the in-frame ones, dropping some. Here the sample spans about 51,000 clones, 84% being singletons. The sequenced sample was CD4+ or CD8+ T cells sorted from blood, obtained in a trial of the OX40 agonist ivuxolimab. These receptors were taken from an adult with an advanced solid tumor such as melanoma, head and neck, liver or kidney cancer.

This chain joins TRBV19 and TRBJ2-7; perhaps TRBD2 as D (5 bases). Trimming removed 2 bases from V and 4 bases from J, with 6 bases in between. Germline CDR1 and CDR2: LNHDA and SQIVND (reference sequence). This CDR3 is built from 12 residues. The CDR3 here is CASSISGYEQYF. The CDR3 nucleotides read TGTGCCAGTAGTATATCGGGATACGAGCAGTACTTC.

The chain recombines TRBV5-1 with TRBJ2-1; possibly TRBD2 for D (6 bases). The CDR3 contains 13 residues. V was trimmed by 4 bases and J by 10 bases, leaving 15 bases between them. The V gene's germline CDR1 is SGHRS and CDR2 YFSETQ. Here the CDR3 reads CASSLLAGGEQFF. The CDR3 DNA follows: TGCGCCAGCAGCCTACTGGCCGGGGGAGAGCAGTTCTTC.

This sequence joins TRBV7-2 and TRBJ2-6; D is possibly TRBD2 (5 bases). V lost 1 base and J lost 4, with 14 bases in between. Germline-derived CDR1 and CDR2 are SGHTA and FQGNSA. The CDR3 covers 17 residues. CDR3 region: CASSLEPARGGANVLTF. The DNA for the CDR3 is TGTGCCAGCAGCTTAGAGCCCGCCCGGGGAGGGGCCAACGTCCTGACTTTC.

The chain combines TRBV19 with TRBJ1-6; 8 positions match TRBD1. Trimming at V came to 9 bases and at J to 5 bases, leaving 18 bases not matched to a gene. The CDR3 is made up of 18 amino acids. CDR1 is LNHDA and CDR2 is SQIVND in the germline V gene (reference sequence). CDR3 nucleotides: TGTGCCAGGGGGGAGGGGGACAGGACCCGACGAAATAATTCACCCCTCCACTTT. Its protein product is CARGEGDRTRRNNSPLHF.

V usage is TRBV19 and J usage is TRBJ1-2, with unresolved D. Germline CDR1 and CDR2: LNHDA and SQIVND (reference sequence). V dropped 9 bases and J dropped 0 bases, with 17 bases sitting between them. The CDR3 spans 15 residues. The CDR3 DNA reads as TGTGCCAGCTCCTTTCCCCGGGCATCTAACTATGGCTACACCTTC. Translation: CASSFPRASNYGYTF.

The chain employs TRBV28 and TRBJ1-2, with 9 bases lining up with TRBD1. Germline trimming cut 8 bases from V and 9 bases from J; bases unmatched to any gene: 10. CDR1 and CDR2 from the germline V gene are MDHEN and SYDVKM. The CDR3 totals 13 residues. CDR3 region: CASVGGTGTRYTF. The CDR3 coding sequence is TGTGCCAGCGTAGGGGGGACAGGGACTCGCTACACCTTC.